The clone carrying this T cell receptor beta chain came up many times. The sample belongs to a study of glioma-infiltrating T cells. The CDR3 covers 15 residues. Trimming cost V 5 bases and J 0 bases, with 11 bases left between them. The germline V gene encodes CDR1 SGHVS and CDR2 FNYEAQ. Using RNA template, CDR3s of TCR alpha and beta were amplified with iRepertoire arm-PCR. From the multiplex PCR reads, TCRdb called clonotypes with MiXCR, one entry per CDR3 protein. This sample carries roughly 190,000 distinct CDR3 sequences, roughly a third of them seen once, and the ten largest clones take 20%. The chain links TRBV7-6 to TRBJ1-3; the D is unclear. The sample taken for sequencing was glioma tissue, nonneoplastic brain tissue, or PBMCs (not recorded which). The sequence was obtained from a human donor with low-grade glioma or glioblastoma, undergoing nonglioma brain surgery, or in good health (not recorded which). The CDR3 reads CASSGIRSSGNTIYF. The CDR3 nucleotides are TGTGCCAGCAGCGGAATCCGAAGCTCTGGAAACACCATATATTTT.